The 8 T cell receptor beta chains below come from one sample, sequenced in a study of T-cell memory formation after mild COVID-19. TCRdb reprocessed the 5' RACE reads with MiXCR, giving one entry per CDR3 protein. This table holds about 130,000 distinct CDR3 sequences, around 15% found once. Sequences were obtained from PBMCs or a T cell subset sorted from them (not recorded which). Receptors were obtained from a man aged 18-30 years who had mild COVID-19 (a few samples of this study predate the infection). Cell type and time point are not known.

V is TRBV5-1 and J is TRBJ2-3; D possibly corresponds to TRBD2 (6 bases). This CDR3 comprises 19 residues. Looked up from germline, CDR1 is SGHRS and CDR2 is YFSETQ. The V end lost 0 bases, the J end lost 0 bases, and 20 bases lay between the germline ends. CDR3: CASSLGPFGGRRSTDTQYF. The CDR3 DNA sequence: TGCGCCAGCAGCTTGGGCCCATTTGGAGGGCGCAGAAGCACAGATACGCAGTATTTT. Filled out from reference TRBV5-1 and TRBJ2-3, the complete variable domain reads KAGVTQTPRYLIKTRGQQVTLSCSPISGHRSVSWYQQTPGQGLQFLFEYFSETQRNKGNFPGRFSGRQFSNSRSEMNVSTLELGDSALYLCASSLGPFGGRRSTDTQYFGPGTRLTVL.

This clonotype was detected only a few times. This chain links TRBV18 with TRBJ2-7, with D unclear. The CDR3 covers 12 residues. Germline loops: CDR1 KGHSH, CDR2 LQKENI. V was shortened by 3 bases and J by 4 bases, with 7 bases between the two germline ends. The CDR3 reads CASSPMGYEQYV. The CDR3 DNA reads as TGTGCCAGCTCACCGATGGGGTACGAGCAGTACGTC.

There are a few counts of this clonotype. V usage is TRBV5-1 and J usage is TRBJ2-3; D remains ambiguous. Germline V gives CDR1 SGHRS, CDR2 YFSETQ. The CDR3 runs 14 residues. With 0 bases removed from V and 6 bases from J, the gap between germline ends came to 11 bases. The CDR3 DNA is TGCGCCAGCAGCTTGGCCACTTTCGCCGATACGCAGTATTTT. Amino acid sequence: CASSLATFADTQYF. The full variable domain, rest sourced from reference TRBV5-1 and TRBJ2-3, is KAGVTQTPRYLIKTRGQQVTLSCSPISGHRSVSWYQQTPGQGLQFLFEYFSETQRNKGNFPGRFSGRQFSNSRSEMNVSTLELGDSALYLCASSLATFADTQYFGPGTRLTVL.

The chain carries TRBV10-3 and TRBJ1-2; D perhaps matches TRBD1 (6 bases). This CDR3 region has 14 residues. The germline CDR1 and CDR2 sequences are ENHRY and SYGVKD. Trimming removed 2 bases from V and 5 bases from J, with 12 bases in between. The CDR3 region is CAISEGQFGYGYTF. The CDR3 DNA sequence: TGTGCCATCAGTGAGGGACAGTTCGGGTATGGCTACACCTTC.

The CDR3 here is CASSFSGRVNTEAFF. The CDR3 DNA sequence: TGTGCCAGCAGCTTCTCAGGAAGAGTGAACACTGAAGCTTTCTTT. V gene TRBV7-2 combines with J gene TRBJ1-1; D is unresolved. V lost 3 bases, J lost 0 bases, and 11 bases lay in between. Germline V lookup: CDR1 SGHTA, CDR2 FQGNSA. The CDR3 totals 15 residues. Full variable domain (remainder filled in from reference TRBV7-2 and TRBJ1-1): GAGVSQSPSNKVTEKGKDVELRCDPISGHTALYWYRQSLGQGLEFLIYFQGNSAPDKSGLPSDRFSAERTGGSVSTLTIQRTQQEDSAVYLCASSFSGRVNTEAFFGQGTRLTVV.

V gene TRBV4-3 combines with J gene TRBJ2-2; D is possibly TRBD2 (5 bases). Germline CDR1 LGHNA, CDR2 YSLEER. The V end lost 5 bases, the J end lost 7 bases, and 8 bases lay between the germline ends. The CDR3 extends over 12 amino acids. The DNA for the CDR3 is TGCGCCAGCAGCTCGAGCGGCGGGGAGCTGTTTTTT. Its translation: CASSSSGGELFF.

This clonotype came up many times. The chain employs TRBV24-1 and TRBJ2-5; 11 nucleotides line up with TRBD1. The J segment lost 5 bases and the V segment lost 9 bases, leaving 7 bases of the junction unmatched. This CDR3 spans 14 amino acids. Germline CDR1 is KGHDR and CDR2 is SFDVKD. The CDR3 loop reads CATSGTGGSETQYF. CDR3 in DNA: TGTGCCACCTCCGGGACAGGGGGTTCGGAGACCCAGTACTTC.

This clonotype was observed a few times. The V gene is TRBV7-9, the J gene TRBJ2-5; 12 positions match TRBD1. The CDR3 has 15 amino acids. V gave up 5 bases and J gave up 5 bases; unmatched junction bases: 6. Per germline, CDR1 SEHNR and CDR2 FQNEAQ (reference sequence). Written as DNA, the CDR3 is TGTGCCAGCAGCCACGGGACAGGGGGCCGGGAGACCCAGTACTTC. Translated, it gives CASSHGTGGRETQYF.